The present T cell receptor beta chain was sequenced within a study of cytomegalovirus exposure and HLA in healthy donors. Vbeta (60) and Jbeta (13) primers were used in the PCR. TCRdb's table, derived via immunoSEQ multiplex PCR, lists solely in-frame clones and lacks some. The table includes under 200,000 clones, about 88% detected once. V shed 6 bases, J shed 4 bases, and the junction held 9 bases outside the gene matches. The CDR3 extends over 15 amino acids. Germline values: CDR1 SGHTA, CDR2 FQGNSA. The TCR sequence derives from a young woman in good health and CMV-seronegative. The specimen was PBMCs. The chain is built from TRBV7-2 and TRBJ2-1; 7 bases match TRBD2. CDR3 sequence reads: CASRLSGPPYNEQFF. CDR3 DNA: TGTGCCAGCAGACTTAGCGGGCCTCCTTACAATGAGCAGTTCTTC.